This T cell receptor (beta chain) was sequenced in a study of CD8 T cells in Susac syndrome. Whole-study results and caveats: TCR sequencing and HLA analysis covered a relatively small number of individuals.

The CDR3 is 15 residues long. Trimming removed 7 bases at V and 0 bases at J, with 13 bases between. CDR1 is KGHDR, CDR2 SFDVKD, per germline. A note on this clonotype: Its antigen is unidentified.

Multiple sclerosis controls were treatment-naive patients with stable or active relapsing-remitting disease. Through negative isolation, CD4+ and CD8+ T cells were obtained, while TEMRA cells were enriched using FACS. RNA was extracted with the RNeasy kit, and a quantity of roughly 0.5 to 1 ug was reverse transcribed using random hexamers. A multiplex approach, immunoSEQ multiplex PCR, amplified TCR beta CDR3 across 54 Vbeta and 13 Jbeta. One entry per CDR3 protein results from TCRdb running MiXCR on the immunoSEQ multiplex PCR reads. The sample lists around 300,000 distinct CDR3 sequences; approximately 90% were seen once.

The source is a human donor with multiple sclerosis. The rearrangement uses TRBV24-1 and TRBJ2-3; D is unresolved. Sequenced sample: CD4+ T cells from PBMCs. The CDR3 protein is CATSDPNPSTDTQYF. CDR3 DNA: TGTGCCACCAGCGACCCTAACCCTAGCACAGATACGCAGTATTTT.